These 26 T cell receptor beta chains share one sample of origin, sequenced in a study of Ad26.COV2.S vaccination and SARS-CoV-2 variants. TCRdb's copy holds only in-frame clones and misses some; the assay was immunoSEQ multiplex PCR. The sample shows 440,000 or so clones, roughly 87% of them seen only once. As to treatment: 15 to 20 received Ad26.COV2.S at low or high dose, single or two shots; five or six received placebo; per-sample allocation not given. Specimens were obtained on day 63 following the first vaccine or placebo injection. The sequences come from peripheral blood, collected in a trial of Ad26.COV2.S vaccine versus placebo. The receptors shown here come from a person between 18 and 60 years old who received the Ad26.COV2.S COVID-19 vaccine or a placebo.

V usage is TRBV5-6 and J usage is TRBJ2-2, with D uncertain. Trimming left V 0 bases short and J 6 bases short, with 3 bases between. The CDR3 runs 12 residues. Germline CDR1 SGHDT, CDR2 YYEEEE. The CDR3 sequence: CASSLVAGELFF. For the CDR3, the DNA is TGTGCCAGCAGCTTGGTGGCCGGGGAGCTGTTTTTT.

The chain carries TRBV2 and TRBJ2-7; TRBD2 matches 11 bases. V lost 6 bases, J lost 1 base, and 5 bases stayed unmatched. The CDR3 contains 15 residues. Per the germline V gene, CDR1 is SNHLY and CDR2 is FYNNEI. In DNA form, the CDR3 reads TGTGCCAGCAGCGACACTAGCGGGAGTTCCTACGAGCAGTACTTC. The encoded protein is CASSDTSGSSYEQYF. Combining the CDR3 with reference TRBV2 and TRBJ2-7 gives the whole variable domain EPEVTQTPSHQVTQMGQEVILRCVPISNHLYFYWYRQILGQKVEFLVSFYNNEISEKSEIFDDQFSVERPDGSNFTLKIRSTKLEDSAMYFCASSDTSGSSYEQYFGPGTRLTVT.

CDR3 sequence reads: CASSYTAGGPGEQFF. As DNA, the CDR3 is TGTGCCAGCAGCTATACAGCGGGAGGGCCCGGTGAGCAGTTCTTC. The chain has TRBV6-6 and TRBJ2-1; 10 nucleotides line up with TRBD2. With V trimmed by 6 bases and J by 9 bases, 11 bases remained unmatched. The CDR3 runs 15 residues. CDR1 and CDR2 from the germline V gene are MNHNY and SVGAGI (reference sequence).

The chain carries TRBV18 and TRBJ2-1, with D tentatively TRBD1 (6 bases). Trimming left V 3 bases short and J 5 bases short, with 14 bases between. The germline V gene encodes CDR1 KGHSH and CDR2 LQKENI. This CDR3 contains 15 residues. This CDR3 reads CASSPQTGMDNEQFF. The DNA for the CDR3 is TGTGCCAGCTCACCTCAAACAGGGATGGACAATGAGCAGTTCTTC.

The V gene is TRBV19, the J gene TRBJ1-2; a weak D match, TRBD1 (5 bases). Germline-derived CDR1 and CDR2 are LNHDA and SQIVND (reference sequence). The V and J ends lost 3 bases and 0 bases respectively, with 8 bases between them. The CDR3 is 14 residues long. The CDR3, as DNA: TGTGCCAGTAGTATGCGGGGCCCTAACTATGGCTACACCTTC. Translating gives CASSMRGPNYGYTF.

Written as DNA, the CDR3 is TGTGCCAGCAGCCGCCGGGCCAACGTCCTGACTTTC. Its translation: CASSRRANVLTF. The gene calls are TRBV6-6 and TRBJ2-6; D is undetermined. The CDR3 is 12 amino acids. V was cut by 6 bases and J by 5 bases, with 5 bases left in between. CDR1 is MNHNY and CDR2 is SVGAGI in the germline V gene (reference sequence).

This clone came up once. The CDR3 coding sequence is TGTGCCAGCAGCCCCTCCGGTAAAGAGACCCAGTACTTC. Protein product: CASSPSGKETQYF. The chain is built from TRBV14 and TRBJ2-5; unclear D gene. The germline gives CDR1 SGHDN, CDR2 FVKESK. CDR3 length: 13 amino acids. V dropped 4 bases and J dropped 3 bases, with 9 bases sitting between them.

J is TRBJ2-7 and V is TRBV29-1; D is perhaps TRBD1 (6 bases). The CDR3 is 11 amino acids. Trimming took off 5 bases at V and 5 bases at J, with 10 bases between the two ends. Germline assignment: CDR1 SQVTM and CDR2 ANQGSEA. The CDR3 nucleotides read TGCAGCGTTTCTACAGGGCACGAGCAGTACTTC. Translation gives CSVSTGHEQYF.

V is TRBV9 and J is TRBJ2-1; 9 bases agree with TRBD2. This CDR3 has 16 residues. Germline CDR1 SGDLS, CDR2 YYNGEE. V shed 4 bases and J 0 bases; nucleotides not matched to a gene: 5. CDR3 in amino acids: CASSPAAGGSYNEQFF. The CDR3 coding sequence is TGTGCCAGCAGCCCCGCAGCGGGAGGCTCCTACAATGAGCAGTTCTTC.

The chain uses TRBV5-1 and TRBJ2-7, with 10 nucleotides matching TRBD2. Germline values: CDR1 SGHRS, CDR2 YFSETQ. CDR3 length: 16 amino acids. Trimming cost V 3 bases and J 0 bases; bases outside gene matches: 6. CDR3 amino acids: CASSSGLAALSYEQYF. Here the CDR3 DNA reads TGCGCCAGCAGCTCCGGACTAGCGGCGCTCTCCTACGAGCAGTACTTC. Full variable domain (remainder filled in from reference TRBV5-1 and TRBJ2-7): KAGVTQTPRYLIKTRGQQVTLSCSPISGHRSVSWYQQTPGQGLQFLFEYFSETQRNKGNFPGRFSGRQFSNSRSEMNVSTLELGDSALYLCASSSGLAALSYEQYFGPGTRLTVT.

The chain is built from TRBV27 and TRBJ2-5; 10 nucleotides align to TRBD2. J was trimmed by 5 bases and V by 3 bases; bases with no gene match: 12. The CDR3 sequence is 17 residues long. Looked up from germline, CDR1 is MNHEY and CDR2 is SMNVEV (reference sequence). The CDR3 protein is CASSFTRAGGPIETQYF. The CDR3 region has the DNA TGTGCCAGCAGTTTTACCCGAGCGGGAGGGCCTATCGAGACCCAGTACTTC.

V usage is TRBV6-5 and J usage is TRBJ1-1, with D unresolved. Germline CDR1 is MNHEY and CDR2 is SVGAGI. V shed 6 bases and J shed 6 bases, with 17 bases lying between them. The CDR3 is 14 amino acids. The DNA for the CDR3 is TGTGCCAGCAGCCACCTATCATCTTCGGCTGAAGCTTTCTTT. As protein: CASSHLSSSAEAFF.

The chain recombines TRBV13 with TRBJ2-7, with 12 bases identical to TRBD2. Germline loops: CDR1 PRHDT, CDR2 FYEKMQ (reference sequence). This CDR3 contains 16 residues. V was pared by 5 bases and J by 7 bases, with 12 bases of the junction left unmatched. CDR3 DNA sequence: TGTGCCAGCAGCCCGCGGACTAGCGGGACAGTGCGGGAGCAGTACTTC. This translates into CASSPRTSGTVREQYF.

The chain joins TRBV11-2 to TRBJ1-4, with TRBD1 matching 7 bases. The CDR3 has 13 residues. Germline loops: CDR1 SGHAT, CDR2 FQNNGV. The J segment lost 10 bases and the V segment lost 4 bases, leaving 6 bases of the junction unmatched. The CDR3 nucleotides are TGTGCCAGCAGCTCAGGGACAGTGCGAAAACTGTTTTTT. Its protein is CASSSGTVRKLFF.

V gene TRBV19 combines with J gene TRBJ2-7; TRBD2 aligns across 12 bases. V gave up 5 bases and J gave up 1 base; unmatched junction bases: 6. Germline V gene sequence: CDR1 LNHDA, CDR2 SQIVND (reference sequence). This CDR3 is 16 amino acids long. Written as DNA, the CDR3 is TGTGCCAGTAGTTTAGGACTAGCGGGGACTTCCTACGAGCAGTACTTC. Translating it yields CASSLGLAGTSYEQYF.

The chain is built from TRBV10-3 and TRBJ2-7; D uncertain. Germline CDR1 reads ENHRY; CDR2 reads SYGVKD. The germline V and J ends were trimmed by 2 bases and 0 bases, with 2 bases remaining between them. This CDR3 contains 12 residues. CDR3 residues: CAISENSYEQYF. The CDR3 DNA is TGTGCCATCAGTGAGAACTCCTACGAGCAGTACTTC.

CDR3 bases: TGTGCCAGCAGCTCGGACCGTTACTCCTACAATGAGCAGTTCTTC. Translated, it gives CASSSDRYSYNEQFF. This rearrangement joins TRBV7-9 to TRBJ2-1, with no clear D. Trimming shortened V by 4 bases and J by 0 bases, and 10 bases separated the two germline ends. This CDR3 contains 15 residues. CDR1 and CDR2 (germline): SEHNR, FQNEAQ (reference sequence).

The chain couples TRBV7-9 to TRBJ2-3; 16 bases agree with TRBD2. The germline CDR1 and CDR2 sequences are SEHNR and FQNEAQ (reference sequence). After removal of 5 bases from V and 1 base from J, the junction contained 12 bases not matched to a gene. CDR3 length: 20 amino acids. The CDR3 loop reads CASSISGTSGRAVGTDTQYF. The CDR3 nucleotides are TGTGCCAGCAGCATCTCCGGGACTAGCGGGAGGGCCGTCGGCACAGATACGCAGTATTTT.

The chain links TRBV27 to TRBJ1-5; D is undetermined. This CDR3 is built from 15 residues. V lost 0 bases and J 5 bases, leaving 11 bases between the germline ends. Germline CDR1 reads MNHEY; CDR2 reads SMNVEV (reference sequence). CDR3 nucleotides: TGTGCCAGCAGTTTATCCCCGGACGGTTATCAGCCCCAGCATTTT. It specifies CASSLSPDGYQPQHF.

The chain uses TRBV4-1 and TRBJ2-1, with D perhaps being TRBD1 or TRBD2 (5 bases each). The ends were cut back, 1 base at V and 3 bases at J, with 7 bases in the middle. The CDR3 is made up of 14 amino acids. Germline V CDR1 and CDR2: MGHRA, YSYEKL. CDR3 DNA: TGCGCCAGCAGCCAAGGGGGGAACTACAATGAGCAGTTCTTC. Its translation: CASSQGGNYNEQFF.

This clone was detected once. The genes are TRBV7-2 and TRBJ1-1, with TRBD1 matching 7 bases. V trimming: 4 bases; J trimming: 3 bases; junction bases outside the gene matches: 5. The CDR3 length is 14 residues. Germline V CDR1 and CDR2: SGHTA, FQGNSA. The CDR3 region is CASSSQGVDTEAFF. The CDR3 DNA reads TGTGCCAGCAGCTCTCAGGGGGTCGACACTGAAGCTTTCTTT.

This chain uses TRBV7-6 with TRBJ2-7; TRBD1 aligns across 8 bases. The germline gives CDR1 SGHVS, CDR2 FNYEAQ. V dropped 2 bases and J dropped 3; count of bases not matched to a gene: 18. The CDR3 loop spans 19 amino acids. CDR3 DNA sequence: TGTGCCAGCAGCTTAATGGCAGGGGGCATAGATACTTATCTCTACGAGCAGTACTTC. Its protein is CASSLMAGGIDTYLYEQYF.

This sequence joins TRBV5-4 and TRBJ2-5; 12 bases are shared with TRBD2. There are 15 residues in the CDR3. Germline V gene lookup returns CDR1 SGHNT and CDR2 YYREEE (reference sequence). With 4 bases clipped from V and 4 bases from J, the junction kept 5 bases outside the gene matches. The CDR3 nucleotides are TGTGCCAGCAGCGGGACTAGCGGGTTTGGAGAGACCCAGTACTTC. It encodes CASSGTSGFGETQYF.

V is TRBV5-1 and J is TRBJ2-1, with TRBD2 identical over 11 bases. In germline, CDR1 is SGHRS, CDR2 YFSETQ. V gave up 0 bases and J gave up 5 bases; unmatched junction bases: 4. The CDR3 covers 16 residues. CDR3 coding DNA: TGCGCCAGCAGCTTGGGGGGGACTAGCGGCGACAATGAGCAGTTCTTC. This translates into CASSLGGTSGDNEQFF.

The chain combines TRBV27 with TRBJ2-7; the D call may be TRBD1 or TRBD2 (5 bases each). Trimming pared 1 base from V and 2 bases from J, leaving 9 bases between. The CDR3 is made up of 14 amino acids. CDR1 and CDR2 (germline): MNHEY, SMNVEV (reference sequence). This CDR3 reads CASSLYLGAYEQYF. DNA for the CDR3: TGTGCCAGCAGTTTATATCTGGGGGCCTACGAGCAGTACTTC.

V and J are TRBV24-1 and TRBJ2-5, with 11 bases fitting TRBD2. J gave up 1 base and V 6 bases, and 3 bases lay outside the gene matches. Per the germline V gene, CDR1 is KGHDR and CDR2 is SFDVKD. CDR3 size: 15 residues. CDR3 loop: CATSRTSGPQETQYF. The CDR3 nucleotides are TGTGCCACCAGTCGGACTAGCGGGCCCCAAGAGACCCAGTACTTC.